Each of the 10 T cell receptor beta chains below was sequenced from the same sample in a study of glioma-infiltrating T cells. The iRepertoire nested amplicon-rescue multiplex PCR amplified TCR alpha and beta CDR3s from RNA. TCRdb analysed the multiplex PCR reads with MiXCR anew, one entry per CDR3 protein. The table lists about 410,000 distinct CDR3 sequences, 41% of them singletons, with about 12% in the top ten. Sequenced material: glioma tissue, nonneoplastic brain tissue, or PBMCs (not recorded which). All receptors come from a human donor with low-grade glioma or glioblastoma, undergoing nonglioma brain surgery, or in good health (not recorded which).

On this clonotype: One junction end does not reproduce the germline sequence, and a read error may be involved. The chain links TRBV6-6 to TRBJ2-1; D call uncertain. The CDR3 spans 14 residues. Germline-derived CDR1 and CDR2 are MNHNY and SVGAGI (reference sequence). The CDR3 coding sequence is TGTGCCAGCAGTTACTCGACCGTCTACAATAAGCAGTTCTTC. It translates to CASSYSTVYNKQFF.

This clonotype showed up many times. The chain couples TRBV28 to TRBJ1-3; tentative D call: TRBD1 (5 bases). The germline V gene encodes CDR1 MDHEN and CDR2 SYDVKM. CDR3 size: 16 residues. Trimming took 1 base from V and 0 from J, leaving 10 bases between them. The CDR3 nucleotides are TGTGCCAGCAGTTTATTCAGGGAGGACTCTGGAAACACCATATATTTT. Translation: CASSLFREDSGNTIYF.

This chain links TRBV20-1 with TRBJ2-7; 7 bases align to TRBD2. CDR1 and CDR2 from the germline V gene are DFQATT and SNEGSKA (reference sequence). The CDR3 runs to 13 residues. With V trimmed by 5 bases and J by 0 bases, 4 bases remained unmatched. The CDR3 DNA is TGCAGTGCTGTGACTAGCTTCTCCTACGAGCAGTACTTC. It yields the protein CSAVTSFSYEQYF.

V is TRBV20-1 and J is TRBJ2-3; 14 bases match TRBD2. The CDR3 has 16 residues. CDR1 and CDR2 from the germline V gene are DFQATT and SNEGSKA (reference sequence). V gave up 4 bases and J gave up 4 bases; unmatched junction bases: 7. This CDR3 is CSAIRLAGGRADTQYF. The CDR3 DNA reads TGCAGTGCTATTAGACTAGCGGGGGGGAGGGCAGATACGCAGTATTTT.

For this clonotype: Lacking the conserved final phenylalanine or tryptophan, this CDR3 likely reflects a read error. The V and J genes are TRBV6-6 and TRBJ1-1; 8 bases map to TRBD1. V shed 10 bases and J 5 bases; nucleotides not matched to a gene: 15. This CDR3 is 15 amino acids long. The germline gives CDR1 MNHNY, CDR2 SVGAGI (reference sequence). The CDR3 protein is CAITPNDRGGTEAFL. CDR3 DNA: TGTGCCATCACCCCGAACGACAGGGGAGGGACTGAAGCTTTCCTT.

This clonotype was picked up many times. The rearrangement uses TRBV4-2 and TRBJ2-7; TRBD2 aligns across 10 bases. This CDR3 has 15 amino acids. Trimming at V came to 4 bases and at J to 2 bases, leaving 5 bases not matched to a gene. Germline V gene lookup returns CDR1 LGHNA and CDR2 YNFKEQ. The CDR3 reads CASSRGTSVTYEQYF. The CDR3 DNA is TGTGCCAGCAGCCGAGGGACTAGCGTCACCTACGAGCAGTACTTC.

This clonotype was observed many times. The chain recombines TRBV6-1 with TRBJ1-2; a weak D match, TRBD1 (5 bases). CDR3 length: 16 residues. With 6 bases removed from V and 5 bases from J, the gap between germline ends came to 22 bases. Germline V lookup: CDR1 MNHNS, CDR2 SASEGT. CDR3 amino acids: CASSPGLFGGVYGYTF. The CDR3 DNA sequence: TGTGCCAGCAGCCCCGGCCTCTTCGGGGGGGTATATGGCTACACCTTC.

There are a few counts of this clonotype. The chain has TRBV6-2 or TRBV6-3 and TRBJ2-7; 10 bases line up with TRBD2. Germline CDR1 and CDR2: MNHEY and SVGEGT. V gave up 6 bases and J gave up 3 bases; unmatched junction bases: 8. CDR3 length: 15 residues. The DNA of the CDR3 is TGTGCCAGCAGCTTCAGCGGGAGGGCTCGCTACGAGCAGTACTTC. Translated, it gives CASSFSGRARYEQYF.

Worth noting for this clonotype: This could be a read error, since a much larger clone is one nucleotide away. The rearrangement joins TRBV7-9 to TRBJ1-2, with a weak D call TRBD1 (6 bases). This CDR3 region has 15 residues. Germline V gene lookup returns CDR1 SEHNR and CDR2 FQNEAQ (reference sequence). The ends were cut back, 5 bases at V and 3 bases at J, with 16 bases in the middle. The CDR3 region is CASSPRTARDYGYTF. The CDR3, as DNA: TGTGCCAGCAGCCCCCGGACAGCTAGGGACTATGGCTACACCTTC.

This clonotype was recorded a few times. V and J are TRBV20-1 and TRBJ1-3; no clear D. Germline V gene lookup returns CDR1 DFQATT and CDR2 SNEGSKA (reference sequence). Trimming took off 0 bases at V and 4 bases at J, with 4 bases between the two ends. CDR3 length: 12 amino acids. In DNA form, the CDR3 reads TGCAGTGCTAGAGATCGGGGAAACACCATATATTTT. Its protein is CSARDRGNTIYF.